This entry lists 15 T cell receptor beta chains sequenced from one sample in a study of cytomegalovirus exposure and HLA in healthy donors. A multiplex PCR was run with 60 Vbeta primers and 13 Jbeta primers. Assay: immunoSEQ multiplex PCR; the TCRdb copy retains only in-frame clones and omits some. The sample has roughly 120,000 clones; more than 70% are singletons. The source material was PBMCs. The source is a man over 45 in good health and CMV-seropositive.

This chain connects TRBV11-2 to TRBJ2-1; TRBD2 matches at 10 bases. After removal of 1 base from V and 9 bases from J, the junction contained 0 bases not matched to a gene. Per germline, CDR1 SGHAT and CDR2 FQNNGV. The CDR3 extends over 13 amino acids. CDR3 loop: CASSLGLAGEQFF. The CDR3 DNA sequence: TGTGCCAGCAGCTTAGGACTAGCGGGTGAGCAGTTCTTC.

This chain joins TRBV7-2 and TRBJ2-1; TRBD2 matches at 8 bases. The germline V gene encodes CDR1 SGHTA and CDR2 FQGNSA. The CDR3 totals 16 residues. Trimming took 2 bases from V and 0 from J; bases not matched to a gene: 3. The chain's CDR3 is CASSLMREVSYNEQFF. In DNA form, the CDR3 reads TGTGCCAGCAGCTTAATGCGGGAGGTCTCCTACAATGAGCAGTTCTTC.

The chain is built from TRBV4-2 and TRBJ2-1; TRBD1 matches 10 bases. Per germline, CDR1 LGHNA and CDR2 YNFKEQ. This CDR3 spans 17 amino acids. Trimming cost V 0 bases and J 4 bases; bases outside gene matches: 6. The CDR3 reads CASSQDPPGQGYNEQFF. CDR3 DNA: TGTGCCAGCAGCCAAGATCCCCCGGGACAGGGGTACAATGAGCAGTTCTTC.

This clone was observed a handful of times. The chain couples TRBV5-1 to TRBJ1-4, with D tentatively TRBD1 (5 bases). Deletions cut 5 bases from V and 0 bases from J, with 8 bases between. Germline assignment: CDR1 SGHRS and CDR2 YFSETQ. This CDR3 comprises 14 residues. This CDR3 reads CASRWGATNEKLFF. In DNA, the CDR3 is TGCGCCAGCAGGTGGGGGGCAACTAATGAAAAACTGTTTTTT. Based on the CDR3 plus reference TRBV5-1 and TRBJ1-4, the full variable domain is KAGVTQTPRYLIKTRGQQVTLSCSPISGHRSVSWYQQTPGQGLQFLFEYFSETQRNKGNFPGRFSGRQFSNSRSEMNVSTLELGDSALYLCASRWGATNEKLFFGSGTQLSVL.

The chain has TRBV7-9 and TRBJ2-3; 10 positions agree with TRBD2. CDR3 length: 15 residues. Unmatched junction bases numbered 3, after V lost 3 bases and J lost 3 bases. Germline V CDR1 and CDR2: SEHNR, FQNEAQ (reference sequence). For the CDR3, the DNA is TGTGCCAGCAGCTTCGGACTAGCGGATACAGATACGCAGTATTTT. Protein sequence: CASSFGLADTDTQYF.

The chain carries TRBV27 and TRBJ1-5, with a possible D match to TRBD1 (6 bases). The CDR3 has 13 residues. Looked up from germline, CDR1 is MNHEY and CDR2 is SMNVEV (reference sequence). Trimming pared 5 bases from V and 5 bases from J, leaving 10 bases between. CDR3 protein: CASSLGGYQPQHF. CDR3 DNA sequence: TGTGCCAGCAGTCTAGGGGGATATCAGCCCCAGCATTTT.

This rearrangement joins TRBV7-2 to TRBJ2-5, with 7 bases aligning to TRBD2. The junction had 8 bases not matched to a gene; V was cut back by 5 bases and J by 2 bases. CDR1 and CDR2 (germline): SGHTA, FQGNSA. The CDR3 consists of 15 residues. The CDR3 sequence is CASSRGSGGQETQYF. Here the CDR3 DNA reads TGTGCCAGCAGCCGCGGGAGCGGAGGGCAAGAGACCCAGTACTTC.

This clone has just one count. The CDR3 reads CASSSVWGGYHTEAFF. CDR3 nucleotides: TGTGCCAGCAGTTCAGTTTGGGGGGGCTACCACACTGAAGCTTTCTTT. The V call is TRBV6-5, the J call TRBJ1-1; perhaps TRBD1 as D (6 bases). This CDR3 has 16 residues. Germline assignment: CDR1 MNHEY and CDR2 SVGAGI. Trimming left V 4 bases short and J 3 bases short, with 18 bases between.

The rearrangement links TRBV6-5 to TRBJ1-6, with D perhaps TRBD1 (5 bases). Trimming removed 0 bases at V and 9 bases at J, with 12 bases between. CDR3 length: 15 amino acids. Germline V gene sequence: CDR1 MNHEY, CDR2 SVGAGI. The DNA for the CDR3 is TGTGCCAGCAGTTACTCAAGGGGCTCCGTTTCACCCCTCCACTTT. As protein: CASSYSRGSVSPLHF.

This sequence joins TRBV7-2 and TRBJ2-7, with 9 bases fitting TRBD1. This CDR3 region has 14 residues. Germline assignment: CDR1 SGHTA and CDR2 FQGNSA. V gave up 3 bases and J gave up 5 bases; unmatched junction bases: 5. The CDR3 DNA follows: TGTGCCAGCAGCTTGGACAGGGGACGGGACGAGCAGTACTTC. Encoded protein: CASSLDRGRDEQYF.

This chain joins TRBV7-9 and TRBJ1-1; D uncertain. The CDR3 extends over 14 amino acids. The ends were cut back, 7 bases at V and 4 bases at J, with 16 bases in the middle. CDR1 is SEHNR, CDR2 FQNEAQ, per germline (reference sequence). CDR3 DNA sequence: TGTGCCAGCATCCTGGTGGGAGTTGGCACTGAAGCTTTCTTT. Amino acid sequence: CASILVGVGTEAFF. Full variable domain (outside the CDR3, taken from reference TRBV7-9 and TRBJ1-1): DTGVSQNPRHKITKRGQNVTFRCDPISEHNRLYWYRQTLGQGPEFLTYFQNEAQLEKSRLLSDRFSAERPKGSFSTLEIQRTEQGDSAMYLCASILVGVGTEAFFGQGTRLTVV.

This clone is a singleton in its sample. The chain is built from TRBV5-6 and TRBJ1-2, with 7 bases aligning to TRBD1. V was clipped by 4 bases and J by 8 bases; unmatched bases: 17. The CDR3 sequence is 16 residues long. The V gene's germline CDR1 is SGHDT and CDR2 YYEEEE. CDR3 coding DNA: TGTGCCAGCAGCGGAACCGGGACAGACTTCGTGGTAGGCTACACCTTC. This gives the protein CASSGTGTDFVVGYTF. The entire variable domain, with the rest obtained from reference TRBV5-6 and TRBJ1-2, is as follows: DAGVTQSPTHLIKTRGQQVTLRCSPKSGHDTVSWYQQALGQGPQFIFQYYEEEERQRGNFPDRFSGHQFPNYSSELNVNALLLGDSALYLCASSGTGTDFVVGYTFGSGTRLTVV.

J is TRBJ2-6 and V is TRBV7-9; 9 nucleotides line up with TRBD1. CDR3 size: 18 residues. V gave up 11 bases and J gave up 0 bases; unmatched junction bases: 14. CDR1 and CDR2 (germline): SEHNR, FQNEAQ (reference sequence). The CDR3 loop reads CAVNQLGQGYSGANVLTF. The CDR3 coding sequence is TGTGCCGTCAACCAACTCGGACAGGGGTACTCTGGGGCCAACGTCCTGACTTTC.

There are a few counts of this clone. This sequence joins TRBV19 and TRBJ2-3, with TRBD1 matching over 8 bases. CDR1 LNHDA and CDR2 SQIVND come from the germline V gene (reference sequence). The CDR3 is made up of 15 amino acids. V shed 1 base, J shed 2 bases, and the junction held 2 bases outside the gene matches. The CDR3 bases are TGTGCCAGTAGTATAGGGGACAGGCCCACAGATACGCAGTATTTT. This codes for CASSIGDRPTDTQYF.

The V gene is TRBV28, the J gene TRBJ2-7, with 8 bases matching TRBD1. The CDR3 runs to 15 residues. V trimming: 7 bases; J trimming: 2 bases; junction bases outside the gene matches: 10. Germline V gene sequence: CDR1 MDHEN, CDR2 SYDVKM. The CDR3 region has the DNA TGTGCCAGCAACTCACGGGACAGGCCGACCTACGAGCAGTACTTC. The encoded protein is CASNSRDRPTYEQYF.